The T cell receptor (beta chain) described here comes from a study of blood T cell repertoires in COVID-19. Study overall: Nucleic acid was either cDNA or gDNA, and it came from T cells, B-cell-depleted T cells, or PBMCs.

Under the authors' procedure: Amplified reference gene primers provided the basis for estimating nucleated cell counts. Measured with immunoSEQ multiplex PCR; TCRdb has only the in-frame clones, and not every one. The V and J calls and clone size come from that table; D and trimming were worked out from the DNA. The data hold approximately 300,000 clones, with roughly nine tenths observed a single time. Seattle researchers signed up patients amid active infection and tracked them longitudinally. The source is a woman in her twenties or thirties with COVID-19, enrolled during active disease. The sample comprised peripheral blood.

CDR3 protein: CASSETRQGIFEGYTF. DNA of the CDR3: TGTGCCAGCAGTGAAACGCGACAGGGGATTTTTGAGGGCTACACCTTC. The V call is TRBV25-1, the J call TRBJ1-2; 8 bases line up with TRBD1. Germline CDR1 is MGHDK and CDR2 is SYGVNS. J lost 8 bases, V lost 2 bases, and 13 bases had no gene match. The CDR3 runs to 16 residues.